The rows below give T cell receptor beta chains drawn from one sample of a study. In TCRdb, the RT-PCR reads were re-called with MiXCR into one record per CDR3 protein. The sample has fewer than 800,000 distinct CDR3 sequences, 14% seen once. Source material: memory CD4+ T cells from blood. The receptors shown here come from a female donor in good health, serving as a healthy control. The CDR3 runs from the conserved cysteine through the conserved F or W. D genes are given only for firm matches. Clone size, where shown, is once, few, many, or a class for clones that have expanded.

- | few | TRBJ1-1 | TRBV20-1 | TGCAGTGCTTTAGAGAACACTGAAGCTTTCTTT | CSALENTEAFF
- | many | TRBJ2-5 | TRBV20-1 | TGCAGTGGTCGTGTCGGGGGATCGGAGACCCAGTACTTC | CSGRVGGSETQYF
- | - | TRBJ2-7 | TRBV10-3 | TGTGCCATCAGTGATGGTTTGGGTGAGGGTCACGAGCAGTACTTC | CAISDGLGEGHEQYF
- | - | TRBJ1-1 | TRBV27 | TGTGCCAGCAGTCACCAAGGTCGTCCTGAAGCTTTCTTT | CASSHQGRPEAFF
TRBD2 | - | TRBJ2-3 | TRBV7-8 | TGTGCCAGCAGCCTTAGCGGGGGGACCACAGATACGCAGTATTTT | CASSLSGGTTDTQYF
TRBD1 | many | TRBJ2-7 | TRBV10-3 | TGTGCCATCAGTACAGGGGTGGGGGCGAGTGAGCAGTACTTC | CAISTGVGASEQYF
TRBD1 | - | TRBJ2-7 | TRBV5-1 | TGCGCCAGCAGGCAGGGGGTAGGGTCCTACGAGCAGTACTTC | CASRQGVGSYEQYF
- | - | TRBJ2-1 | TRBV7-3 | TGTGCCAGCAGCCCTAGCAGGATCAATGAGCAGTTCTTC | CASSPSRINEQFF
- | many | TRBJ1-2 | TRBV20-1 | TGCAGTGCTAGGTCGACCGGGGACGTCCGAAGGGGCTACACCTTC | CSARSTGDVRRGYTF
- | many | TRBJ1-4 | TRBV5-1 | TGCGCCAGCAGCTTACAGGGTAATGAAAAACTGTTTTTT | CASSLQGNEKLFF
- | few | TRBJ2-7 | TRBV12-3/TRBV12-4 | TGTGCCAGCAGTTTTGGAGGAACGGTCTACGAGCAGTACTTC | CASSFGGTVYEQYF
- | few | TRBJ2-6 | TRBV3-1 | TGTGCCAGCAGCCAAGCTCGGGCCAACGTCCTGACTTTC | CASSQARANVLTF
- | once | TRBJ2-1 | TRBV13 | TGTGCCAGCAGCTTACGGCTGACGGGAGCCGATGAGCAGTTCTTC | CASSLRLTGADEQFF
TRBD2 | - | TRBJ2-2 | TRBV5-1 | TGCGCCAGCAGCTTGGTGCCTCTAGCGGGAGGGCCTGTCGGGGAGCTGTTTTTT | CASSLVPLAGGPVGELFF
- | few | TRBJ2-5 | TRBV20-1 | TGCAGTGCTAGAGATCAGAGGCAGGGATTCGAGACCCAGTACTTC | CSARDQRQGFETQYF
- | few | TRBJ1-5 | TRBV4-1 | TGCGCCAGCAGCCAAGATCCCCACCCACGTGAGCCCCAGCATTTT | CASSQDPHPREPQHF
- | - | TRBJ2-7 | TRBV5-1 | TGCGCCAGCAGCTCCCAGGGAGTTCCTTACGAGCAGTACTTC | CASSSQGVPYEQYF
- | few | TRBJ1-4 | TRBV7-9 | TGTGCCAGCAGCTTTGACCGAGCCGAAAAACTGTTTTTT | CASSFDRAEKLFF
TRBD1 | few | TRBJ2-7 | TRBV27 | TGTGCCAGCAGTTTTATTGCCCGACAGGGCGGATACGAGCAGTACTTC | CASSFIARQGGYEQYF
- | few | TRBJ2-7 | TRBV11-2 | TGTGCCAGCAGTCCCACGTGGCAGGGAGCCCACGAGCAGTACTTC | CASSPTWQGAHEQYF
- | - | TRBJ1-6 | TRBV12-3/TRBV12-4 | TGTGCCAGCAGGGCGGGACCCAGCTATTCACCCCTCAACTTT | CASRAGPSYSPLNF
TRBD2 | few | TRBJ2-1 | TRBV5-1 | TGCGCCAGCATGGCTAGCGGGAGGGCCCACAATGAGCAGTTCTTC | CASMASGRAHNEQFF
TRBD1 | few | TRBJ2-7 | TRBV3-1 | TGTGCCAGCAGCGGACGTTCCGGGACAGGGGTCTACGAGCAGTACTTC | CASSGRSGTGVYEQYF
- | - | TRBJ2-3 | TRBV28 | TGTGCCAGTATAAGTGGGACTCGCTCCGTGGGTACGCAGTATTTT | CASISGTRSVGTQYF
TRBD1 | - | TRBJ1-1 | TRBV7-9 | TGTGCCAGCAGCATCGGACAGGACCTTAACACTGAAGCTTTCTTT | CASSIGQDLNTEAFF
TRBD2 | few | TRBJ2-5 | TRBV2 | TGTGCCAGCAGTGAAGGGCTAGCGGGAGGAGAGACCCAGTACTTC | CASSEGLAGGETQYF
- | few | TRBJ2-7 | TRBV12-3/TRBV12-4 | TGTGCCAGCAGTTTTGAAGGCAGGGTCTACGAGCAGTACTTC | CASSFEGRVYEQYF
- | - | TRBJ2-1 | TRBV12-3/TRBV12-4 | TGTGCCAGCAGTGAAAACAGGGTAGGGGAGCAGTTCTTC | CASSENRVGEQFF
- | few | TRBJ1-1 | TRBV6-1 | TGTGCCAGCAGTGAACGGCGCCAGGGGCTGTTTCGCACTGAAGCTTTCTTT | CASSERRQGLFRTEAFF
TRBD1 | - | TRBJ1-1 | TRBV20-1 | TGCAGTGCTTCAAGGACAGGGCTAAAGAGGGGAACTGAAGCTTTCTTT | CSASRTGLKRGTEAFF
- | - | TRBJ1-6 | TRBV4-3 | TGCGCCAGCAGCCAAGAATGGGGATATTCACCCCTCCACTTT | CASSQEWGYSPLHF
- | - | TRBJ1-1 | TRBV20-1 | TGCAGTGCCAACCCGACGGGGGGGACTGAAGCTTTCTTT | CSANPTGGTEAFF